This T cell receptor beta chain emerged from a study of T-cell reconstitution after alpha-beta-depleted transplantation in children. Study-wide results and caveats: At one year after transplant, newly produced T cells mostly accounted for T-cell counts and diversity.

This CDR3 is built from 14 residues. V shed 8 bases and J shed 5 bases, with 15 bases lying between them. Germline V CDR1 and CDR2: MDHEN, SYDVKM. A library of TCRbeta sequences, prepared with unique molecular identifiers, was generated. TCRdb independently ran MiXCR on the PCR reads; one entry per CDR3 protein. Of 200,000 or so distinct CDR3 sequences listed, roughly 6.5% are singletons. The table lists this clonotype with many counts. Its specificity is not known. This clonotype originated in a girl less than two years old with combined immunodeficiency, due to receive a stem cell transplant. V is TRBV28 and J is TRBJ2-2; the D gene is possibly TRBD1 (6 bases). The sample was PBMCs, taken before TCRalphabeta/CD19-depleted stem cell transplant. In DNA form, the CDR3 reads TGTGCCAGCTACCTGGGGGCTGAAACCGGGGAGCTGTTTTTT. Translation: CASYLGAETGELFF.